This T cell receptor (beta chain) stems from a study of control samples from healthy donors and cancer patients. TCRdb's table, derived via immunoSEQ multiplex PCR, lists solely in-frame clones and lacks some. Among approximately 69,000 clones listed, roughly 90% were seen once. CDR3 length: 13 amino acids. V lost 3 bases, J lost 5 bases, and 10 bases lay in between. The germline V gene has CDR1 LNHDA and CDR2 SQIVND (reference sequence). The source is a man aged 60-69 years with colorectal cancer. The chain uses TRBV19 and TRBJ2-5, with no clear D. Sample: PBMCs. The CDR3 nucleotides are TGTGCCAGTAGTATGGCCCTCACGGAGACCCAGTACTTC. Protein sequence: CASSMALTETQYF.